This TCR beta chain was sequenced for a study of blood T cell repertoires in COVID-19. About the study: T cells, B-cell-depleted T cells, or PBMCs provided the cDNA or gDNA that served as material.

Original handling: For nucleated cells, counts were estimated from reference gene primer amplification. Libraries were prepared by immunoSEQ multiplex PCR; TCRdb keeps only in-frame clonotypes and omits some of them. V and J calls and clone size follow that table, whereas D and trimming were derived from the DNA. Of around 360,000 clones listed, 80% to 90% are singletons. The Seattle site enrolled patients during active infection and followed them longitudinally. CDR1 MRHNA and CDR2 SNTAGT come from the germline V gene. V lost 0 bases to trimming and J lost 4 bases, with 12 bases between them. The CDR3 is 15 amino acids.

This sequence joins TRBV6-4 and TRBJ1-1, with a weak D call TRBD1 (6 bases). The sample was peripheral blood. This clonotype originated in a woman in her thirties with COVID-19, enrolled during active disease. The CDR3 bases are TGTGCCAGCAGTGACTCAGTGTCAGGGGCCACTGAAGCTTTCTTT. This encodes CASSDSVSGATEAFF.